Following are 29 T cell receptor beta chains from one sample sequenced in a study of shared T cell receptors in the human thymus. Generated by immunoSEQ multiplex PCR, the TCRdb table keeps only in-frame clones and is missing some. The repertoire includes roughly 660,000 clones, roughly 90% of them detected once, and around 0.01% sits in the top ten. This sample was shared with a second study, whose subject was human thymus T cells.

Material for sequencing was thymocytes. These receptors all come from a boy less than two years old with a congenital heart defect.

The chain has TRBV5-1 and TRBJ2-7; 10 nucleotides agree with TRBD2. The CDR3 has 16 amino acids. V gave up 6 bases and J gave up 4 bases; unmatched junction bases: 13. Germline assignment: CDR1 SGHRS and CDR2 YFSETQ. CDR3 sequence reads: CASTPAGGPRGYEQYF. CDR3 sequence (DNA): TGCGCCAGCACGCCAGCGGGAGGGCCGAGGGGGTACGAGCAGTACTTC.

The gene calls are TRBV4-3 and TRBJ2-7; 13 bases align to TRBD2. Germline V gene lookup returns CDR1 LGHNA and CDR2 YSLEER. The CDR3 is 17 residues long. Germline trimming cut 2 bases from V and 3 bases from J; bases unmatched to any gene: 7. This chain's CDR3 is CASSQMETSGRRYEQYF. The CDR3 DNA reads TGCGCCAGCAGCCAAATGGAGACTAGCGGGAGGCGCTACGAGCAGTACTTC.

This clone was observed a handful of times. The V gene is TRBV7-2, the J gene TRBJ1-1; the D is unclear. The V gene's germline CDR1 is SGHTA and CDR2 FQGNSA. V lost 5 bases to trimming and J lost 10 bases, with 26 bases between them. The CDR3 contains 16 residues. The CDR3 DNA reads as TGTGCCAGCAGCCCCCCGGGGAAGGGTGGTACTATGGGAGCTTTCTTT. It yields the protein CASSPPGKGGTMGAFF. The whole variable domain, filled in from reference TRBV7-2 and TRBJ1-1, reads GAGVSQSPSNKVTEKGKDVELRCDPISGHTALYWYRQSLGQGLEFLIYFQGNSAPDKSGLPSDRFSAERTGGSVSTLTIQRTQQEDSAVYLCASSPPGKGGTMGAFFGQGTRLTVV.

The CDR3 spells CASSLCGGLADRTDTQYF. DNA of the CDR3: TGTGCCAGCAGTTTATGCGGAGGACTAGCGGACCGCACAGATACGCAGTATTTT. The chain uses TRBV28 and TRBJ2-3; 10 bases map to TRBD2. CDR1 is MDHEN, CDR2 SYDVKM, per germline. The trim removed 0 bases at V and 1 base at J, leaving 7 bases unmatched. The CDR3 spans 18 residues.

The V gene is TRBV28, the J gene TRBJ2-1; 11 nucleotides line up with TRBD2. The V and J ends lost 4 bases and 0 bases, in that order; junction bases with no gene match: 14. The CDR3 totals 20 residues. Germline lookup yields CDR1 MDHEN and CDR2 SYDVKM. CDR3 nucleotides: TGTGCCAGCAGTTATGACGGGGTAGCGGGAGGGCCTTCCTCCTACAATGAGCAGTTCTTC. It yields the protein CASSYDGVAGGPSSYNEQFF.

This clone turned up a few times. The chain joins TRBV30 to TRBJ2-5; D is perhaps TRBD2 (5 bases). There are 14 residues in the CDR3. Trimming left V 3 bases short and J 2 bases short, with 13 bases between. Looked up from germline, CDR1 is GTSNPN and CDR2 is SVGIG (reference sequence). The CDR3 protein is CAWRAGLPQETQYF. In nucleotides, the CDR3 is TGTGCCTGGAGGGCTGGACTGCCGCAAGAGACCCAGTACTTC. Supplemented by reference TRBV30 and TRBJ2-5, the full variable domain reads SQTIHQWPATLVQPVGSPLSLECTVEGTSNPNLYWYRQAAGRGLQLLFYSVGIGQISSEVPQNLSASRPQDRQFILSSKKLLLSDSGFYLCAWRAGLPQETQYFGPGTRLLVL.

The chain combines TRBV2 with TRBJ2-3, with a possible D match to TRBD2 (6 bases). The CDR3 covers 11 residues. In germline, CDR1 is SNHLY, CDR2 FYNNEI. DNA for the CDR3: TGTGCAGAAAAGGGAGGCGATACGCAGTATTTT. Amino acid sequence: CAEKGGDTQYF.

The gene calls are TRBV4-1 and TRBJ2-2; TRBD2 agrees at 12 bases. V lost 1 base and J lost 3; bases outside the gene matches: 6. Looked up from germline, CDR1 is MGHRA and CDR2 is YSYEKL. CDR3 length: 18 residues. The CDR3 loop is CASSQVSSGRGDTGELFF. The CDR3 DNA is TGCGCCAGCAGCCAAGTCTCTAGCGGGAGGGGGGACACCGGGGAGCTGTTTTTT.

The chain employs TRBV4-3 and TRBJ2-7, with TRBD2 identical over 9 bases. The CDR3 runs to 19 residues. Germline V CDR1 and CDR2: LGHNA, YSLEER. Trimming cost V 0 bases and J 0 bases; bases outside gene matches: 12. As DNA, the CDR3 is TGCGCCAGCAGCCAAGAATTGGAACTAGCGGGCCGAAGCTCCTACGAGCAGTACTTC. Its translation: CASSQELELAGRSSYEQYF.

CDR3 nucleotides: TGCGCCAGCAGCCAAGATCGGGTACGGGAGACCCCTAGCACAGATACGCAGTATTTT. It translates to CASSQDRVRETPSTDTQYF. The chain uses TRBV4-1 and TRBJ2-3; TRBD2 might be the D (6 bases). The V gene lost 0 bases and the J gene lost 0 bases, with 19 bases spanning the gap. The germline V gene has CDR1 MGHRA and CDR2 YSYEKL. This CDR3 region has 19 residues.

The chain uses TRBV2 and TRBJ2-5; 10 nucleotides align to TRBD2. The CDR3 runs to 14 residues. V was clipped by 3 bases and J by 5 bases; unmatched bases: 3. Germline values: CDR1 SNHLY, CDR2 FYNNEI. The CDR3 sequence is CASSDASGSETQYF. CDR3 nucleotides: TGTGCCAGCAGTGACGCTAGCGGGAGTGAGACCCAGTACTTC.

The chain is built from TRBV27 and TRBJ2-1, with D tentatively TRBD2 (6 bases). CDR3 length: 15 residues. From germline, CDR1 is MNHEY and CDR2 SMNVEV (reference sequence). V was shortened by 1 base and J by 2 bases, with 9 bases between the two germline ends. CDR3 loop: CASSLLRRAYNEQFF. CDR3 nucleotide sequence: TGTGCCAGCAGTTTATTGCGGAGGGCCTACAATGAGCAGTTCTTC.

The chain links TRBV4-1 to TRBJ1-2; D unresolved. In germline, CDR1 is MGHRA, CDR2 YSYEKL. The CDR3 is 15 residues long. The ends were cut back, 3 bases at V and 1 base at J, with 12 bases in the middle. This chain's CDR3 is CASSQEKTNNYGYTF. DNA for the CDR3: TGCGCCAGCAGCCAGGAAAAGACAAATAACTATGGCTACACCTTC.

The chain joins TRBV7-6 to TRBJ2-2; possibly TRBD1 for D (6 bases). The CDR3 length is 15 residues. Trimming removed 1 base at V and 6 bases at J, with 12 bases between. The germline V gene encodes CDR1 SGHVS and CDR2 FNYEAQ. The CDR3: CASSLGGRPAGELFF. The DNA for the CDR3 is TGTGCCAGCAGCTTAGGGGGGCGGCCCGCCGGGGAGCTGTTTTTT.

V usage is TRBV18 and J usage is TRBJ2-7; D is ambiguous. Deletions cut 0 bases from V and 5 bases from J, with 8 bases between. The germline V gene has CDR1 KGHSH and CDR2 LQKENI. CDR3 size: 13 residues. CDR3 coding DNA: TGTGCCAGCTCACCACCGTCTTGCGACGAGCAGTACTTC. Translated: CASSPPSCDEQYF.

The CDR3 sequence: CASSQATGSPLNTEAFF. The CDR3 DNA sequence: TGCGCCAGCAGCCAAGCTACAGGGAGCCCCTTGAACACTGAAGCTTTCTTT. The rearrangement uses TRBV4-3 and TRBJ1-1; maybe TRBD1 (6 bases). Trimming removed 1 base from V and 0 bases from J, with 15 bases in between. The CDR3 spans 17 residues. From germline, CDR1 is LGHNA and CDR2 YSLEER.

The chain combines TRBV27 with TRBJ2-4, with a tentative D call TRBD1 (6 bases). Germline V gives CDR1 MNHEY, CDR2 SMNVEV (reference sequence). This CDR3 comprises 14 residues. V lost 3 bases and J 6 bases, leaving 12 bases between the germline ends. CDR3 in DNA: TGTGCCAGCAGTTTTGGCTCCAGGGGAAACATTCAGTACTTC. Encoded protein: CASSFGSRGNIQYF.

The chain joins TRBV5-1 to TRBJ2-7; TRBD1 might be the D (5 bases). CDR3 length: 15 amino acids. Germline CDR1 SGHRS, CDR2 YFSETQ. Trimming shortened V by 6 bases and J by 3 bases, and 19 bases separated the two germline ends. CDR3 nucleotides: TGCGCCAGCACCACAACCCCAGGACACATCTACGAGCAGTACTTC. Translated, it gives CASTTTPGHIYEQYF.

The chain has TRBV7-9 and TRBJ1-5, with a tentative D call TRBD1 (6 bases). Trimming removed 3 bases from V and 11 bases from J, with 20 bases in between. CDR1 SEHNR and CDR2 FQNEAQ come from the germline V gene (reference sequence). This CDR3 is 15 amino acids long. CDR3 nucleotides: TGTGCCAGCAGCTTGTCGGGACACGGACGTCGGGCCCAGCATTTT. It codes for CASSLSGHGRRAQHF.

The CDR3 region is CASSGGVSGNTIYF. In DNA form, the CDR3 reads TGTGCCAGTAGTGGAGGGGTCTCTGGAAACACCATATATTTT. The genes are TRBV19 and TRBJ1-3, with D possibly matching TRBD1 (5 bases). From germline, CDR1 is LNHDA and CDR2 SQIVND (reference sequence). CDR3 length: 14 amino acids. Trimming removed 5 bases from V and 0 bases from J, with 8 bases in between.

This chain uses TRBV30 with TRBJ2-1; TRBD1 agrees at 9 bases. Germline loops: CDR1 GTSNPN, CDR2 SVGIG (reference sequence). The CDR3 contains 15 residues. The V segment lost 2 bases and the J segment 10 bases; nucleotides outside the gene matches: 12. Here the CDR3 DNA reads TGTGCCTGGAGTCTACGTCCTGGGACAGGGTACGAGCAGTTCTTC. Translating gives CAWSLRPGTGYEQFF.

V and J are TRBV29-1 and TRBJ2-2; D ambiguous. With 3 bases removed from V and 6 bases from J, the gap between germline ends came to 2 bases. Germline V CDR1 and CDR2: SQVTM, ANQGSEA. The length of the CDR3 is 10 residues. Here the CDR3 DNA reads TGCAGCGTTGACGCCGGGGAGCTGTTTTTT. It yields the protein CSVDAGELFF.

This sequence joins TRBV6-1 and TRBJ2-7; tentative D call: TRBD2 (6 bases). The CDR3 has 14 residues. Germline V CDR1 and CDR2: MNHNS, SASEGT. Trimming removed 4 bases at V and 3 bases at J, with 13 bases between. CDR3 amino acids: CASSAVGGGYEQYF. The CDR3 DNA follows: TGTGCCAGCAGTGCTGTGGGAGGCGGCTACGAGCAGTACTTC.

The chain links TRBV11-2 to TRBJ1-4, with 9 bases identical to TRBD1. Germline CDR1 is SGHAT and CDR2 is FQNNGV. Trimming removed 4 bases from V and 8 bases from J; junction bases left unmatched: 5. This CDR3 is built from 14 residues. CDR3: CASSWDRALEKLFF. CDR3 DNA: TGTGCCAGCAGCTGGGACAGGGCATTAGAAAAACTGTTTTTT.

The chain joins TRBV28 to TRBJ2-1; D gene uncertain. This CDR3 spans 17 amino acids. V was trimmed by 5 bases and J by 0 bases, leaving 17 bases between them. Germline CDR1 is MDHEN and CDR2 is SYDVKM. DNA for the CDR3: TGTGCCAGCAGTCCCTACTCACGCCATAGCTCCTACAATGAGCAGTTCTTC. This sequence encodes CASSPYSRHSSYNEQFF.

In DNA, the CDR3 is TGTGCCAGCACCCCGGGACAGTCTGAAGCTTTCTTT. Amino acid sequence: CASTPGQSEAFF. This chain connects TRBV7-9 to TRBJ1-1; 7 bases are shared with TRBD1. The J segment lost 6 bases and the V segment lost 7 bases, leaving 5 bases of the junction unmatched. CDR3 length equals 12 residues. Germline V lookup: CDR1 SEHNR, CDR2 FQNEAQ (reference sequence).

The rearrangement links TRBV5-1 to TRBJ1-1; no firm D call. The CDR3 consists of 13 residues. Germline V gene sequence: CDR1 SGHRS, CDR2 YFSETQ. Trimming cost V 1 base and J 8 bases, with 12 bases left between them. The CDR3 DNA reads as TGCGCCAGCAGCTTGTGGCATGGAGCCGAAGCTTTCTTT. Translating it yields CASSLWHGAEAFF.

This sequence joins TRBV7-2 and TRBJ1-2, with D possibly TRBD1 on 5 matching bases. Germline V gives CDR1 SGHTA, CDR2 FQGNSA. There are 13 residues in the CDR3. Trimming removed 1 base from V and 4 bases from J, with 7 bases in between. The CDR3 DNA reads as TGTGCCAGCAGCTTAGGCCAGGGCTATGGCTACACCTTC. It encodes CASSLGQGYGYTF.

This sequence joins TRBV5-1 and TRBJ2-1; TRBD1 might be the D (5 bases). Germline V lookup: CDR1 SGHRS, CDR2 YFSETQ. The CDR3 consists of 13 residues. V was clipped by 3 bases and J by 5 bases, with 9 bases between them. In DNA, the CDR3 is TGCGCCAGCAGCTGGGGCGGCCACAATGAGCAGTTCTTC. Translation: CASSWGGHNEQFF.